This T cell receptor beta chain was documented in a study of neurological immune-mediated disorders. At least ten counts were recorded for this clonotype. Time point meaning: technical triplicate 1. TCRdb re-called the 5' RACE reads through MiXCR, storing one row per CDR3 protein. The sample yields approximately 36,000 distinct CDR3 sequences, 11% seen once. The source is a man in his 60s with HTLV-1-associated myelopathy (HAM/TSP). Material: PBMCs.

CDR3: CASSNRQGQNRGNTEAFF. As DNA, the CDR3 is TGTGCCAGCAGCAATAGACAGGGACAGAATCGGGGGAACACTGAAGCTTTCTTT. The rearrangement joins TRBV6-2 or TRBV6-3 to TRBJ1-1; TRBD1 matches at 7 bases. Germline CDR1 and CDR2: MNHEY and SVGEGT. The CDR3 runs to 18 residues. V gave up 6 bases and J gave up 1 base; unmatched junction bases: 17.